What follows is one T cell receptor (beta chain) and its context. The data originate from a study of blood T cell repertoires in COVID-19. Overall study context: There were acute and convalescent COVID-19 samples, and they came from the United States, Italy and Spain. T cells, B-cell-depleted T cells, or PBMCs provided the cDNA or gDNA that served as material.

Losses at the gene ends were 7 bases for V and 1 base for J; bases not matched to a gene: 4. Looked up from germline, CDR1 is SGDLS and CDR2 is YYNGEE. The CDR3 covers 13 residues. In the source study's methods: Estimation of nucleated cell counts relied on the amplification of reference gene primers. The table came from immunoSEQ multiplex PCR; TCRdb's copy has only in-frame clones and leaves some out. V, J and clone size reflect that table, while D and trimming were determined from the DNA. The sample includes 70,000 to 80,000 clones, nearly 80% of them seen just once. Sequencing input: peripheral blood. V usage is TRBV9 and J usage is TRBJ2-5, with 7 bases matching TRBD2. This TCR came from a human donor in a cohort sampled during active COVID-19. CDR3 bases: TGTGCCAGCGGAGGGACTACCCAAGAGACCCAGTACTTC. This translates into CASGGTTQETQYF.